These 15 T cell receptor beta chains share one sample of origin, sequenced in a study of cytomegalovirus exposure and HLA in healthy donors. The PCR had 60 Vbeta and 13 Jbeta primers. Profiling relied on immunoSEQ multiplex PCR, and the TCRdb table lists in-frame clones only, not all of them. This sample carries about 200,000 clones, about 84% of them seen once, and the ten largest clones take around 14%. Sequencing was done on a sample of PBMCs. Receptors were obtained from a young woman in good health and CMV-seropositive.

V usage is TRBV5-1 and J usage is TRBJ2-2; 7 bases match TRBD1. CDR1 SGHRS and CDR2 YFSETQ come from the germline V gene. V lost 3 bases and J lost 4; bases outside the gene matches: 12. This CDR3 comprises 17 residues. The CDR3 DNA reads TGCGCCAGCAGCTCCGCCCCACAGGGGCTGATCACCGGGGAGCTGTTTTTT. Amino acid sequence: CASSSAPQGLITGELFF.

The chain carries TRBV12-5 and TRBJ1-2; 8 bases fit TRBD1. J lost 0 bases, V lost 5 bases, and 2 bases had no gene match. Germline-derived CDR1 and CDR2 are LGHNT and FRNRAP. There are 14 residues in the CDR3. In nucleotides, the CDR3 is TGTGCTAGTGGTCGGACAGGGACTAACTATGGCTACACCTTC. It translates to CASGRTGTNYGYTF.

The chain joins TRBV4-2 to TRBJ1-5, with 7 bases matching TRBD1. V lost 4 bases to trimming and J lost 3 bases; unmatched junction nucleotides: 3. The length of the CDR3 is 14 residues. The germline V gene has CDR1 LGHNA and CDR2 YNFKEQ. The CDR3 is CASSLDRYNQPQHF. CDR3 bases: TGTGCCAGCAGCCTGGACAGGTACAATCAGCCCCAGCATTTT.

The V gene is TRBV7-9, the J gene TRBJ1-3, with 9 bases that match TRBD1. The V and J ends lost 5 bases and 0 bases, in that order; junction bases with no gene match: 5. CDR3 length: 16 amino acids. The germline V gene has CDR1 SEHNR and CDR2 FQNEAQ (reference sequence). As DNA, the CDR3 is TGTGCCAGCAGCCCCAGGACAGGGGTCTCTGGAAACACCATATATTTT. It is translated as CASSPRTGVSGNTIYF.

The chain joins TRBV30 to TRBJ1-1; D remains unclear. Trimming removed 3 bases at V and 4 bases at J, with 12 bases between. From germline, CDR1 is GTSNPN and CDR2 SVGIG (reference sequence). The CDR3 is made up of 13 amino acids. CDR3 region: CAWRTLVGTEAFF. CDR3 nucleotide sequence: TGTGCCTGGAGGACCCTAGTTGGCACTGAAGCTTTCTTT.

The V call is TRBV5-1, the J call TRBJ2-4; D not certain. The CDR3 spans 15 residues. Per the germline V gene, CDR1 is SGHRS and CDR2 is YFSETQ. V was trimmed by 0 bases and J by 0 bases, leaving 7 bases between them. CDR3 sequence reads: CASSLGTLAKNIQYF. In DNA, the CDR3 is TGCGCCAGCAGCTTGGGAACTCTAGCCAAAAACATTCAGTACTTC. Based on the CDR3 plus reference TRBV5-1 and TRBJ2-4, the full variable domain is KAGVTQTPRYLIKTRGQQVTLSCSPISGHRSVSWYQQTPGQGLQFLFEYFSETQRNKGNFPGRFSGRQFSNSRSEMNVSTLELGDSALYLCASSLGTLAKNIQYFGAGTRLSVL.

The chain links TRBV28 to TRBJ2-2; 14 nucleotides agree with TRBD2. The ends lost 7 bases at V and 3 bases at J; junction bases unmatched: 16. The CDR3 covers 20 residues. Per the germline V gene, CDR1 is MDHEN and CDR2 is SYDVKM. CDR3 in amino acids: CASTKFPGLAGAMDTGELFF. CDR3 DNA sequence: TGTGCCAGCACTAAATTCCCGGGACTAGCGGGAGCAATGGACACCGGGGAGCTGTTTTTT.

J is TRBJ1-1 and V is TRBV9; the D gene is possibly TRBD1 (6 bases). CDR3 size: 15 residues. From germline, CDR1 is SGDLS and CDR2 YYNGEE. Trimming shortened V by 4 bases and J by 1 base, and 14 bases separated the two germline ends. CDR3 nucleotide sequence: TGTGCCAGCAGCCCACTCGGACAGCCGAACACTGAAGCTTTCTTT. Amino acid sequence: CASSPLGQPNTEAFF.

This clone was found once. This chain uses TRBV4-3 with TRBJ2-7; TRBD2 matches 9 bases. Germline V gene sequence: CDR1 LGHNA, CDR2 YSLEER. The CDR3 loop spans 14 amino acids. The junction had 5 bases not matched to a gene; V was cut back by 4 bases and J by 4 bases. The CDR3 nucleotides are TGCGCCAGCAGCCCCCGAAGCGGGAGGTACGAGCAGTACTTC. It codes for CASSPRSGRYEQYF.

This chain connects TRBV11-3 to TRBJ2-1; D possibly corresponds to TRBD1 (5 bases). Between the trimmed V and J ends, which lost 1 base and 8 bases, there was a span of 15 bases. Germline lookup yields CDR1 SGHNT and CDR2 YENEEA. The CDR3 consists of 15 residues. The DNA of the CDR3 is TGTGCCAGCAGCTTAGGATCGAGCCAGGGATATGAGCAGTTCTTC. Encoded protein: CASSLGSSQGYEQFF.

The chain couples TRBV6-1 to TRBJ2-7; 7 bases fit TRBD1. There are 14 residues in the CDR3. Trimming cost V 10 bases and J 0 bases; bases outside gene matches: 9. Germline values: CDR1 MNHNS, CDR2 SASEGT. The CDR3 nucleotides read TGTGCCACAAAAACCAGGGGGAGCTCCTACGAGCAGTACTTC. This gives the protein CATKTRGSSYEQYF.

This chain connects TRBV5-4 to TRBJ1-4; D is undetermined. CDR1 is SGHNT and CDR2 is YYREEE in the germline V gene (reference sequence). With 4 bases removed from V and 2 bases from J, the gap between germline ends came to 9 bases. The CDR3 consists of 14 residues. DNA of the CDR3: TGTGCCAGCAGCCCCGCCCGGACTAATGAAAAACTGTTTTTT. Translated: CASSPARTNEKLFF.

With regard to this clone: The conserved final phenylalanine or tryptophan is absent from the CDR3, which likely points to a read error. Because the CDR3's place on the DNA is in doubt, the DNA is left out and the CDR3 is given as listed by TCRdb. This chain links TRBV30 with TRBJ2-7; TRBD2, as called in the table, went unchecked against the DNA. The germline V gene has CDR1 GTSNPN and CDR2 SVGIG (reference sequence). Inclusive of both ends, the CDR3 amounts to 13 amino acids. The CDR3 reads CAWRRANSSGTPP.

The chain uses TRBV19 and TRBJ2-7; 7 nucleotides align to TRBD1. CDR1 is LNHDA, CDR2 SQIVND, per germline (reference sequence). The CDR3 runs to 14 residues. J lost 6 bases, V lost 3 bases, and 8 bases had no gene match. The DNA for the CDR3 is TGTGCCAGTAGTATCGGTCTAGGGGGCGGCGAGCAGTACTTC. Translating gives CASSIGLGGGEQYF.

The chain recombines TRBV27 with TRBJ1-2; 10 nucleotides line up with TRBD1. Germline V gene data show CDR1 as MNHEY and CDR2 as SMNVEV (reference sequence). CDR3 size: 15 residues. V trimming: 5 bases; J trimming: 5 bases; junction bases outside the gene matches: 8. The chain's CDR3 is CASSQRTGGGYGYTF. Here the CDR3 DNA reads TGTGCCAGCAGTCAACGGACAGGGGGGGGATATGGCTACACCTTC.